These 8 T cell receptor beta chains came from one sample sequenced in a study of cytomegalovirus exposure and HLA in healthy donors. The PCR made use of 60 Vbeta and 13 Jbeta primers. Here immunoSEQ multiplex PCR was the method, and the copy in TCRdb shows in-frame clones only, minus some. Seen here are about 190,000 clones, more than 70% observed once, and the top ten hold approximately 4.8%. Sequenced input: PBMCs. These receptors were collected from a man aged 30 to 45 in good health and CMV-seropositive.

CDR3 region: CASSLGGSRSGNTIYF. DNA for the CDR3: TGTGCCAGCAGCTTGGGGGGCTCCCGCTCTGGAAACACCATATATTTT. The chain combines TRBV5-4 with TRBJ1-3, with D perhaps matching TRBD1 (5 bases). CDR1 is SGHNT and CDR2 is YYREEE in the germline V gene (reference sequence). V shed 0 bases and J shed 0 bases, with 10 bases lying between them. The CDR3 has 16 amino acids.

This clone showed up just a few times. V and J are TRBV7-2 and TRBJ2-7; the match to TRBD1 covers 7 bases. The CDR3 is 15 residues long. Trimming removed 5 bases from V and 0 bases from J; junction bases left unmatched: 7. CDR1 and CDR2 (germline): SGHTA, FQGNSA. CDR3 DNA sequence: TGTGCCAGCAGCATCGGGACAGCAACCTCCTACGAGCAGTACTTC. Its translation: CASSIGTATSYEQYF.

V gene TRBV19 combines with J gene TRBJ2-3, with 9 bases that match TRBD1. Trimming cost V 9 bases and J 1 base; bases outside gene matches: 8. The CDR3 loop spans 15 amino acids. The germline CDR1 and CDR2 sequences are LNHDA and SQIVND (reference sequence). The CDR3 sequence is CASKRRTGGTDTQYF. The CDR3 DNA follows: TGTGCCAGCAAGAGGAGGACAGGGGGCACAGATACGCAGTATTTT.

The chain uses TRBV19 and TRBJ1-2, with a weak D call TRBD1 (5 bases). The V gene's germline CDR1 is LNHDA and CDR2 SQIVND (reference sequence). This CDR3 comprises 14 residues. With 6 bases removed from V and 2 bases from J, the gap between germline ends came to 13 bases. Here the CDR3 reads CASSRRNRNYGYTF. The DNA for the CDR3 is TGTGCCAGTAGCCGAAGGAACAGGAACTATGGCTACACCTTC.

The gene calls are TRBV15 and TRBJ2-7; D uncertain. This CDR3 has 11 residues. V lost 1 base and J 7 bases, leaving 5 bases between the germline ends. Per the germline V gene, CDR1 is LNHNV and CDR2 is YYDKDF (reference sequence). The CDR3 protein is CATSRAREQYF. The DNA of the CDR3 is TGTGCCACCAGCAGAGCGAGAGAGCAGTACTTC.

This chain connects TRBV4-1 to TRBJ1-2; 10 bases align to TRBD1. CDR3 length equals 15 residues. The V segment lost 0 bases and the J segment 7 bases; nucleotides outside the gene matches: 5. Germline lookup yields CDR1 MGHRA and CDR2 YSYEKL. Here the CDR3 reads CASSQDPGTGVGYTF. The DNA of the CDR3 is TGCGCCAGCAGCCAAGACCCCGGGACAGGGGTTGGCTACACCTTC.

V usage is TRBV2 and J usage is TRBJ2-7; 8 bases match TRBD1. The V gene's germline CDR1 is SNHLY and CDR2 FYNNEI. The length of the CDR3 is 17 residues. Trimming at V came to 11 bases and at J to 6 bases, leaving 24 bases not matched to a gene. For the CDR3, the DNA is TGTGCCGTCCCGAGACAGGGGCCTTCCTTCGGAGGGGGCGAGCAGTACTTC. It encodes CAVPRQGPSFGGGEQYF.

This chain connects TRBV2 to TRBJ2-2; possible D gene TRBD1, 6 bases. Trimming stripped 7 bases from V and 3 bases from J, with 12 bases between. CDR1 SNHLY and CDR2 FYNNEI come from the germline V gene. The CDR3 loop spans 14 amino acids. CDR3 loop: CASILQGHTGELFF. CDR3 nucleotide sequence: TGTGCCAGCATTTTACAGGGTCACACCGGGGAGCTGTTTTTT.